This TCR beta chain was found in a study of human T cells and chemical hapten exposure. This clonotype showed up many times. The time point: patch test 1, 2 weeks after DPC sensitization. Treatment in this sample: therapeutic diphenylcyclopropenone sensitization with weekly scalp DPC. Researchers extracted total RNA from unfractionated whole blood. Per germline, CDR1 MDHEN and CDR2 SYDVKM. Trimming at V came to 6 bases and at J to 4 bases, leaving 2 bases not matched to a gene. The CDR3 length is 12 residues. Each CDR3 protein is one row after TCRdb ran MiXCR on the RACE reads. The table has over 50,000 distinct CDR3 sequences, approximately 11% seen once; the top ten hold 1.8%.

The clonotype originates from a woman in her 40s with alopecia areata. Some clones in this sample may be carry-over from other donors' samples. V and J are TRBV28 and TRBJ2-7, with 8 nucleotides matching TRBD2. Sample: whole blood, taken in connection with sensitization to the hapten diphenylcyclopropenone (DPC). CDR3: CASSEREYEQYF. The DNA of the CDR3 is TGTGCCAGCAGCGAGCGGGAGTACGAGCAGTACTTC.